This record covers a single T cell receptor (beta chain). The same CDR3 also results from other DNA sequences found in this sample. Assay: immunoSEQ multiplex PCR; the TCRdb copy retains only in-frame clones and omits some. The sample carries 170,000 or so clones, around 84% recorded once. Trimming left V 1 base short and J 8 bases short, with 5 bases between. This CDR3 has 12 amino acids. The germline gives CDR1 MDHEN, CDR2 SYDVKM. The data belong to a study of blood T cell repertoires in COVID-19. The TCR was taken from a middle-aged man with active or convalescent COVID-19. V usage is TRBV28 and J usage is TRBJ1-4, with D hard to call. The source material was peripheral blood. The CDR3 nucleotides read TGTGCCAGCAGTTTATCGGGGGAAAAACTGTTTTTT. Protein sequence: CASSLSGEKLFF.